This TCR beta chain was captured by sequencing in a study of cytomegalovirus exposure and HLA in healthy donors. Study-level points and caveats: Reports indicated that the classifier achieved high specificity and sensitivity in diagnosing cytomegalovirus status. After further analysis at a later stage, around 17,000 TCR beta sequences were associated with HLA alleles at 0.05 false discovery rate. Presence/absence analysis assumed near-uniform sequencing depth across donors.

A multiplex PCR was run with 60 Vbeta primers and 13 Jbeta primers. TCRdb's table, derived via immunoSEQ multiplex PCR, lists solely in-frame clones and lacks some. This table has around 130,000 clones, 75% to 85% appearing once. Germline loops: CDR1 SNHLY, CDR2 FYNNEI. CDR3 length equals 17 residues. V lost 3 bases and J lost 6, with 18 bases in between. Worth noting for this clone: The antigen remains unidentified.

Donors in the study were healthy people who gave bone marrow. The chain combines TRBV2 with TRBJ1-6, with D tentatively TRBD1 (6 bases). The sequence was collected from a young woman in good health and CMV-seropositive. Sequenced material: PBMCs. This CDR3 is CASSEGTGGAANSPLHF. The DNA of the CDR3 is TGTGCCAGCAGTGAGGGGACGGGGGGCGCCGCTAATTCACCCCTCCACTTT.